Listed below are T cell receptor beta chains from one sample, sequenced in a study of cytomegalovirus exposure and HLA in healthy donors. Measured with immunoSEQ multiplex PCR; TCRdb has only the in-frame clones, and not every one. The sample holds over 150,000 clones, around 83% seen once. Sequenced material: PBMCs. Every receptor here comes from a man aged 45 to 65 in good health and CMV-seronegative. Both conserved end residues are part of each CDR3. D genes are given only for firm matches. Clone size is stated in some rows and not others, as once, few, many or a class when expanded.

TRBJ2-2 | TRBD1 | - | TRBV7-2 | TGTGCCAGCAGCGAAGGACAGGGGTCAGTCGGGGAGCTGTTTTTT | CASSEGQGSVGELFF
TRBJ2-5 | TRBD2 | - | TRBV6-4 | TGTGCCAGCAGTGACCGGGCGGGGGGGCCGAGAGAGACCCAGTACTTC | CASSDRAGGPRETQYF
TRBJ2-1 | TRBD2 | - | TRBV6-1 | TGTGCCAGCAGTACCTCTAGCGGGAGACGAAATGAGCAGTTCTTC | CASSTSSGRRNEQFF
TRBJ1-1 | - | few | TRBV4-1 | TGCGCCAGCAGGATTAGGCGGGACGGTGAAGCTTTCTTT | CASRIRRDGEAFF
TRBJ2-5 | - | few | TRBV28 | TGTGCCAGCAGTTTAGCGGAGTCCCGAGGAGAGACCCAGTACTTC | CASSLAESRGETQYF
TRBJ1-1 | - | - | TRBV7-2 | TGTGCCAGCAGCTTGGGCCTGGAAGCTTTCTTT | CASSLGLEAFF
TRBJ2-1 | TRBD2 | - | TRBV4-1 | TGCGCCAGCAGCCAAGGCGGGGGGGCGAGGGACAATGAGCAGTTCTTC | CASSQGGGARDNEQFF
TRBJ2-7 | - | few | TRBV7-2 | TGTGCCAGCAGCTTAGCCCCCCCCAGGCCTCCCTACGAGCAGTACTTC | CASSLAPPRPPYEQYF
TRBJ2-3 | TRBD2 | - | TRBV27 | TGTGCCAGCAGTCCCAACCAGGGAGGACTAGCCTGGTATTTT | CASSPNQGGLAWYF
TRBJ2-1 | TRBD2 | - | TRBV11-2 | TGTGCCAGCAGCCCGTTAGCGGGAGCCGGGGTTAACAATGAGCAGTTCTTC | CASSPLAGAGVNNEQFF
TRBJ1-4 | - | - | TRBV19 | TGTGCCAGTAGTATAGCGGGGACTGCAACTAATGAAAAACTGTTTTTT | CASSIAGTATNEKLFF
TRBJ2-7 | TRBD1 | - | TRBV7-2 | TGTGCCAGCAGCCTAACGACAGGGAGCTCCTACGAGCAGTACTTC | CASSLTTGSSYEQYF
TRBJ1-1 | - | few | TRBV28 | TGTGCCAGCAGTTCCCCAGGGATCCGAACTGAAGCTTTCTTT | CASSSPGIRTEAFF
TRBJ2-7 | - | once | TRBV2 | TGTGCCAGCAGACCATTGGGGGGACAGCGCGCCTACGAGCAGTACTTC | CASRPLGGQRAYEQYF
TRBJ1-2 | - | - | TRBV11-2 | TGTGCCAGCAGCTTACAGTCCGGCAGGGGATATAGTGGCTATGGCTACACCTTC | CASSLQSGRGYSGYGYTF
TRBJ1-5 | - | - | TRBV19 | TGTGCCAGTAGTATTGGACAGAATAATCAGCCCCAGCATTTT | CASSIGQNNQPQHF
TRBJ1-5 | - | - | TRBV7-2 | TGTGCCAGCAGCTCGGGGTGGAATCAGCCCCAGCATTTT | CASSSGWNQPQHF
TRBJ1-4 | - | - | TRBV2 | TGTGCCAGCAGTGCCCGCAGGGGAACTAATGAAAAACTGTTTTTT | CASSARRGTNEKLFF
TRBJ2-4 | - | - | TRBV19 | TGTGCCAGTAGTCCAGGAAGCTCGAAGATTCAGTACTTC | CASSPGSSKIQYF
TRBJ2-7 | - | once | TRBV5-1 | TGCGCCAGCAGCTTGTCACGGACAGCCGGTGGGGTGCAGTACTTC | CASSLSRTAGGVQYF
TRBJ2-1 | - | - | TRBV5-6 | TGTGCCAGCTCCCGTCATCGTTTGGGGCGGAACAACAATGAGCAGTTCTTC | CASSRHRLGRNNNEQFF
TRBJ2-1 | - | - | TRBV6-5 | TGTGCCAGCAGAGAGAGAGAGCAATACAATGAGCAGTTCTTC | CASREREQYNEQFF
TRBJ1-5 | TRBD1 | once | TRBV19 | TGTGCCAGTAGCCCATACAGGGGGCCCTTTCGGAATCAGCCCCAGCATTTT | CASSPYRGPFRNQPQHF
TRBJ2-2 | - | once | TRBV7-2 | TGTGCCAGCAGCCGTGACACAAGCGGCACCGGGGAGCTGTTTTTT | CASSRDTSGTGELFF
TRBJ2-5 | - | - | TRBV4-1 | TGCGCCAGCAGCCAACCGGGGAGAGAGACCCAGTACTTC | CASSQPGRETQYF
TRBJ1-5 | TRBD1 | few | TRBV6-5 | TGTGCCAGCAGACAGGGGCGGCATAGCAATCAGCCCCAGCATTTT | CASRQGRHSNQPQHF
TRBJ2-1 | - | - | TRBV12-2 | TGTGCAAGTCGCAGCAGCCGGGACAAGATTAACAATGAGCAGTTCTTC | CASRSSRDKINNEQFF
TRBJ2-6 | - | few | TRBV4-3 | TGCGCCAGCAGCCAAGATGGTGTTGCTGAGGCGCCCAACGTCCTGACTTTC | CASSQDGVAEAPNVLTF
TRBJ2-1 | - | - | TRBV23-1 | TGCGCCAGCAGTCAAATAGAGAACTATAGGCATCTGAGTGGGCAGTTCTTC | CASSQIENYRHLSGQFF
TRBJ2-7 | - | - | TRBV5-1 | TGCGCCAGCAGCTTGGAGTCAGATCCCTACGAGCAGTACTTC | CASSLESDPYEQYF
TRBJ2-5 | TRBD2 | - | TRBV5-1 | TGCGCCAGCAGCCTTTCGACTAGCGGGGGGGCCCCAGAGACCCAGTACTTC | CASSLSTSGGAPETQYF
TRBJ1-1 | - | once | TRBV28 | TGTGCCAGCACCTCGGCACCTAGATCGGCTTTCTTT | CASTSAPRSAFF
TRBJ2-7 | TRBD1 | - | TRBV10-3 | TGTGCCATCAGTCACACAGGGGACGAGCAGTACTTC | CAISHTGDEQYF
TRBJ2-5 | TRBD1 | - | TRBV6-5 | TGTGCCAGCAGAGGACAGGGTAAACAGACCCAGTACTTC | CASRGQGKQTQYF
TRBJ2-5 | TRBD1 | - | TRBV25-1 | TGTGCCAGCAGTTGGACAGGCATAGGCCAAGAGACCCAGTACTTC | CASSWTGIGQETQYF
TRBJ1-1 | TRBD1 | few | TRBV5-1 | TGCGCCAGCAATCGGGACAGGGAAACGAACACTGAAGCTTTCTTT | CASNRDRETNTEAFF
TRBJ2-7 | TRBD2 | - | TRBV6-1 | TGTGCCAGCAGTGGACGTGTAGACAGCGGGAGGGCCTGGGCCTACGAGCAGTACTTC | CASSGRVDSGRAWAYEQYF